The sequence of this TCR beta chain was determined in a study of Ad26.COV2.S vaccination and SARS-CoV-2 variants. This clone showed up just once. The V gene lost 0 bases and the J gene lost 8 bases, with 7 bases spanning the gap. In germline, CDR1 is MNHNY, CDR2 SVGAGI (reference sequence). The CDR3 loop spans 13 amino acids. Treatment given: about 20 received Ad26.COV2.S at low or high dose, single or two shots; about 5 received placebo; per-sample allocation not given. It was on day 63 after the first vaccine or placebo injection that samples were taken. Assay: immunoSEQ multiplex PCR; the TCRdb copy retains only in-frame clones and omits some. The data show some 340,000 clones, with 70% to 90% seen just once and 2% to 2.5% held by the top ten.

The TCR sequence derives from a person between 18 and 60 years old who received the Ad26.COV2.S COVID-19 vaccine or a placebo. The chain links TRBV6-6 to TRBJ1-4, with a weak D call TRBD1 (5 bases). The sample was peripheral blood, taken in a trial of Ad26.COV2.S vaccine versus placebo. CDR3 nucleotides: TGTGCCAGCAGTTACTCGGGACCGGAAAAACTGTTTTTT. It translates to CASSYSGPEKLFF.